This T cell receptor beta chain is from a study of T cell responses to AZD1222 COVID-19 vaccine. V was cut by 3 bases and J by 1 base, with 24 bases left in between. Germline-derived CDR1 and CDR2 are KGHSH and LQKENI. The CDR3 has 19 residues. About this clone: Antigen: not known.

Using immunoSEQ multiplex PCR, the repertoire was profiled, and TCRdb retains in-frame clones only, with some absent. The top ten hold 6% to 8.5% of the sample, which has 65,000 to 95,000 clones, under 95% seen once. General study findings and limits: Recipients of two AZD1222 doses showed rising Spike-specific TCR breadth and depth.

The source of this sequence is an adult in good health. This rearrangement joins TRBV18 to TRBJ1-1; D is perhaps TRBD1 (5 bases). The input for sequencing was peripheral blood, taken on day 0 of MenACWY control vaccination. CDR3: CASSPYSLFAGGKNTEAFF. CDR3 DNA: TGTGCCAGCTCACCCTACAGCTTGTTCGCGGGGGGGAAGAACACTGAAGCTTTCTTT. Looking up the rest from reference TRBV18 and TRBJ1-1 gives the full variable domain: NAGVMQNPRHLVRRRGQEARLRCSPMKGHSHVYWYRQLPEEGLKFMVYLQKENIIDESGMPKERFSAEFPKEGPSILRIQQVVRGDSAAYFCASSPYSLFAGGKNTEAFFGQGTRLTVV.